The 12 T cell receptor beta chains below come from one sample, sequenced in a study of blood T cell repertoires in COVID-19. The repertoire was sequenced with immunoSEQ multiplex PCR; TCRdb's copy has only in-frame clones and lacks some. The table records 97,000 or so clones, about 80% of them present only once. The material sequenced was peripheral blood. These receptors originate from a man aged 65 to 85 with active or convalescent COVID-19.

This chain connects TRBV3-1 (or the pseudogene TRBV3-2) to TRBJ1-1; no reliable D call. V lost 0 bases and J 0 bases, leaving 11 bases between the germline ends. CDR1 and CDR2 from the germline V gene are LGHDT and YNNKEL (reference sequence). The CDR3 extends over 16 amino acids. The CDR3 reads CASSQELRVLNTEAFF. Here the CDR3 DNA reads TGTGCCAGCAGCCAAGAGCTCCGGGTCTTGAACACTGAAGCTTTCTTT.

The chain is built from TRBV5-1 and TRBJ2-7; 8 bases are a match to TRBD1. Germline V lookup: CDR1 SGHRS, CDR2 YFSETQ. Trimming cost V 3 bases and J 3 bases; bases outside gene matches: 8. The CDR3 loop spans 15 amino acids. The CDR3 bases are TGCGCCAGCAGCTATGGACAGGGAGGTGGCTACGAGCAGTACTTC. This encodes CASSYGQGGGYEQYF.

In this sample, this clone turned up a few times. The V call is TRBV4-1, the J call TRBJ1-6; TRBD1 aligns across 8 bases. The CDR3 length is 15 residues. CDR1 and CDR2 from the germline V gene are MGHRA and YSYEKL. Trimming cost V 4 bases and J 7 bases; bases outside gene matches: 6. The DNA of the CDR3 is TGCGCCAGCAGCCCAGGGGACAGGCTAAATTCACCCCTCCACTTT. The encoded protein is CASSPGDRLNSPLHF.

V gene TRBV7-3 combines with J gene TRBJ2-5; D remains unclear. Germline-derived CDR1 and CDR2 are SGHTA and FQGTGA. This CDR3 region has 12 residues. Trimming shortened V by 5 bases and J by 4 bases, and 8 bases separated the two germline ends. The CDR3 DNA reads TGTGCCAGCAGCCTTTCGGGAGAGACCCAGTACTTC. Encoded protein: CASSLSGETQYF.

The chain joins TRBV19 to TRBJ2-1, with D tentatively TRBD2 (5 bases). V lost 6 bases and J lost 0, with 15 bases in between. Germline V gene data show CDR1 as LNHDA and CDR2 as SQIVND (reference sequence). The CDR3 consists of 16 residues. CDR3 bases: TGTGCCAGTAGAGCGGACGCCACGAGCTCCTACAATGAGCAGTTCTTC. Its protein product is CASRADATSSYNEQFF.

Remarks on this clone: Other nucleotide sequences in the sample specify the same CDR3. The V and J genes are TRBV15 and TRBJ2-7; D is perhaps TRBD1 (5 bases). Germline V gene data show CDR1 as LNHNV and CDR2 as YYDKDF (reference sequence). The CDR3 contains 13 residues. Trimming cost V 4 bases and J 0 bases, with 7 bases left between them. The CDR3 bases are TGTGCCACCAGCACGCAGGGCTCCTACGAGCAGTACTTC. It encodes CATSTQGSYEQYF.

V gene TRBV18 combines with J gene TRBJ1-2, with 9 bases that match TRBD1. In germline, CDR1 is KGHSH, CDR2 LQKENI. V lost 3 bases and J lost 4; bases outside the gene matches: 6. The CDR3 runs 15 residues. CDR3 in amino acids: CASSPRQGGSYGYTF. The DNA of the CDR3 is TGTGCCAGCTCACCTAGACAGGGGGGTTCCTATGGCTACACCTTC.

Note on this clone: The junction departs from germline at one end; a sequencing error may be responsible. The identical CDR3 is also encoded by other nucleotide sequences in the sample. The chain joins TRBV5-6 to TRBJ1-2; 7 bases are shared with TRBD1. Germline CDR1 SGHDT, CDR2 YYEEEE. The CDR3 has 15 residues. CDR3 protein: CASSLAGQVVRGYTF. The CDR3 nucleotides read TGTGCCAGCAGCTTGGCCGGACAGGTTGTAAGAGGCTACACCTTT.

This clone was detected only once. The rearrangement uses TRBV5-1 and TRBJ2-7; possible D gene TRBD2, 5 bases. The CDR3 extends over 15 amino acids. Trimming stripped 3 bases from V and 6 bases from J, with 19 bases between. The germline V gene encodes CDR1 SGHRS and CDR2 YFSETQ. In DNA form, the CDR3 reads TGCGCCAGCAGCTCCTACTTCTCGGGGTCGGTCGAGCAGTACTTC. It yields the protein CASSSYFSGSVEQYF.

This clone was counted a single time. The chain combines TRBV11-2 with TRBJ1-6; D may be TRBD1 (6 bases). V was trimmed by 2 bases and J by 7 bases, leaving 24 bases between them. Germline-derived CDR1 and CDR2 are SGHAT and FQNNGV. This CDR3 comprises 19 residues. Here the CDR3 reads CASSLRGSIADSLNSPLHF. As DNA, the CDR3 is TGTGCCAGCAGCTTAAGGGGGTCTATCGCCGACAGCCTAAATTCACCCCTCCACTTT.

This clone was found once. The chain employs TRBV2 and TRBJ1-3; 7 nucleotides align to TRBD1. The germline gives CDR1 SNHLY, CDR2 FYNNEI. V shed 10 bases, J shed 0 bases, and the junction held 6 bases outside the gene matches. The CDR3 is 14 residues long. The CDR3 is CATSTGPSGNTIYF. For the CDR3, the DNA is TGTGCCACCTCGACAGGGCCCTCTGGAAACACCATATATTTT.

The rearrangement links TRBV29-1 to TRBJ1-5, with D possibly matching TRBD1 (5 bases). The ends were cut back, 6 bases at V and 4 bases at J, with 13 bases in the middle. Per germline, CDR1 SQVTM and CDR2 ANQGSEA. CDR3 length: 13 residues. CDR3 bases: TGCAGCGTCGGGGGGGGGTTGAATCAGCCCCAGCATTTT. It translates to CSVGGGLNQPQHF.